The rows below give T cell receptor beta chains drawn from one sample of a study of cytomegalovirus exposure and HLA in healthy donors. Method: immunoSEQ multiplex PCR; TCRdb's copy keeps in-frame clones and lacks some. The repertoire holds some 140,000 clones, 79% seen once, with approximately 8% in the top ten. Specimen: PBMCs. The source of these receptors is a man aged 30-40 years in good health and CMV-seropositive. CDR3s include the opening cysteine and the closing phenylalanine or tryptophan. The order of the fields is J gene, clone size, D gene, CDR3 length, V gene, CDR3 protein, CDR3 DNA. D genes are given only for firm matches. Expanded clones are given a class, and other clones once, few, many or no size at all.

TRBJ1-2 . . 14 TRBV15 CATSRQGTNYGYTF TGTGCCACCAGCAGACAGGGGACTAACTATGGCTACACCTTC
TRBJ2-7 . . 13 TRBV29-1 CSAQGSDYYEQYF TGCAGCGCGCAGGGGTCCGATTACTACGAGCAGTACTTC
TRBJ2-7 . . 14 TRBV28 CASTSGLSSYEQYF TGTGCCAGCACCTCAGGGTTATCTTCCTACGAGCAGTACTTC
TRBJ2-4 . . 17 TRBV5-1 CASSLIGGAAAKNIQYF TGCGCCAGCAGCTTGATTGGGGGCGCAGCAGCCAAAAACATTCAGTACTTC
TRBJ1-1 . . 15 TRBV14 CASSQDWGGGTEAFF TGTGCCAGCAGCCAAGACTGGGGAGGTGGTACTGAAGCTTTCTTT
TRBJ1-1 . . 16 TRBV15 CATSTTQRGLNTEAFF TGTGCCACCAGCACGACCCAGAGGGGGTTGAACACTGAAGCTTTCTTT
TRBJ2-5 . TRBD2 16 TRBV14 CASSQITGGNQETQYF TGTGCCAGCAGCCAAATCACGGGAGGCAATCAAGAGACCCAGTACTTC
TRBJ2-1 . TRBD2 16 TRBV9 CASSVVASGSGNEQFF TGTGCCAGCAGCGTAGTGGCTAGCGGGTCTGGGAATGAGCAGTTCTTC
TRBJ1-2 . . 17 TRBV10-3 CAISESRQGKSNYGYTF TGTGCCATCAGTGAGTCTAGGCAGGGGAAAAGTAACTATGGCTACACCTTC
TRBJ2-3 . TRBD2 16 TRBV5-1 CASSFGLAGGADTQYF TGCGCCAGCAGCTTCGGACTAGCGGGAGGTGCAGATACGCAGTATTTT
TRBJ1-2 . TRBD1 15 TRBV7-3 CASSSGTGEVYGYTF TGTGCCAGCAGCTCTGGGACAGGGGAGGTCTATGGCTACACCTTC
TRBJ2-5 once . 14 TRBV6-1 CASNREMDLKTQYF TGTGCCAGCAATCGGGAAATGGATTTAAAGACCCAGTACTTC
TRBJ2-2 . TRBD1 17 TRBV27 CASSRGQGYLDTGELFF TGTGCCAGCAGCAGGGGACAGGGGTATCTTGACACCGGGGAGCTGTTTTTT
TRBJ1-5 once . 14 TRBV7-9 CASSSGYSNQPQHF TGTGCCAGCAGCTCGGGTTATAGCAATCAGCCCCAGCATTTT
TRBJ1-6 . TRBD1 15 TRBV19 CASSTGTGINSPLHF TGTGCCAGTAGTACAGGGACAGGGATTAATTCACCCCTCCACTTT
TRBJ1-1 . . 13 TRBV27 CASTQGMNTEAFF TGTGCCAGCACCCAGGGGATGAACACTGAAGCTTTCTTT
TRBJ1-1 . . 12 TRBV29-1 CSVVNPGTEAFF TGCAGCGTTGTTAACCCCGGCACTGAAGCTTTCTTT
TRBJ2-7 . . 14 TRBV19 CASSRGVSSYEQYF TGTGCCAGCAGTAGGGGGGTTTCTTCCTACGAGCAGTACTTC
TRBJ2-1 few TRBD2 17 TRBV5-1 CASSFYTGTSGSSEQFF TGCGCCAGCAGCTTCTATACCGGGACTAGCGGGAGTAGTGAGCAGTTCTTC
TRBJ1-1 few . 12 TRBV7-9 CSSSSGARTAFF TGTTCCAGCAGTTCAGGGGCCCGAACCGCTTTCTTT
TRBJ2-7 . . 14 TRBV27 CASSLSSHPYEQYF TGTGCCAGCAGTTTATCGAGTCATCCCTACGAGCAGTACTTC
TRBJ1-2 . TRBD1 13 TRBV18 CASSPPTGDGYTF TGTGCCAGCTCACCACCGACAGGGGATGGCTACACCTTC
TRBJ1-1 . . 12 TRBV6-6 CASSYSEGEAFF TGTGCCAGCAGTTACTCGGAGGGTGAAGCTTTCTTT
TRBJ1-4 many . 15 TRBV28 CASTSGGGINEKLFF TGTGCCAGCACCTCCGGGGGGGGGATCAATGAAAAACTGTTTTTT
TRBJ2-7 . . 13 TRBV5-1 CASSLGGQYEQYF TGCGCCAGCAGCTTGGGGGGACAATACGAGCAGTACTTC
TRBJ2-7 . . 14 TRBV25-1 CASSVAVSSYEQYF TGTGCCAGCAGTGTTGCGGTGAGCTCCTACGAGCAGTACTTC
TRBJ2-5 . . 14 TRBV5-1 CASSAGSNRETQYF TGCGCCAGCAGCGCGGGGAGCAACAGAGAGACCCAGTACTTC
TRBJ2-2 . . 14 TRBV2 CASTEGPGTGELFF TGTGCCAGCACCGAAGGTCCGGGCACCGGGGAGCTGTTTTTT
TRBJ2-7 . TRBD2 14 TRBV28 CASSPLAGVNEQYF TGTGCCAGCAGTCCGCTAGCGGGAGTCAACGAGCAGTACTTC
TRBJ2-1 . TRBD2 17 TRBV9 CASSGEKSGSSYNEQFF TGTGCCAGCAGCGGCGAAAAAAGCGGGAGCTCCTACAATGAGCAGTTCTTC
TRBJ2-5 once . 15 TRBV4-3 CASSQEPSEAETQYF TGCGCCAGCAGCCAAGAGCCTAGCGAGGCAGAGACCCAGTACTTC
TRBJ2-1 . . 16 TRBV5-5 CASSFSTGTGNNEQFF TGTGCCAGCAGCTTCTCAACCGGGACTGGAAACAATGAGCAGTTCTTC
TRBJ2-3 . TRBD2 15 TRBV7-3 CASSLSGTQTDTQYF TGTGCCAGCAGCTTGAGCGGGACCCAAACAGATACGCAGTATTTT
TRBJ1-1 few . 14 TRBV6-1 CASTLNRMNTEAFF TGTGCCAGCACTCTAAACAGGATGAACACTGAAGCTTTCTTT
TRBJ2-7 . . 13 TRBV30 CAWSEDTAGEQYF TGTGCCTGGAGTGAGGACACCGCCGGGGAGCAGTACTTC
TRBJ2-7 . TRBD2 17 TRBV5-1 CASSREGQGSINYEQYF TGCGCCAGCAGCCGGGAGGGTCAGGGATCAATTAACTACGAGCAGTACTTC
TRBJ2-7 . TRBD2 15 TRBV11-2 CASSFPGGPPGEQYF TGTGCCAGCAGCTTCCCGGGAGGGCCGCCGGGCGAGCAGTACTTC
TRBJ2-7 . TRBD1 13 TRBV2 CASCRQGSYEQYF TGTGCCAGCTGCCGACAGGGCTCCTACGAGCAGTACTTC
TRBJ2-1 . TRBD1 13 TRBV5-4 CASSGTGYNEQFF TGTGCCAGCAGTGGGACAGGCTACAATGAGCAGTTCTTC
TRBJ2-5 . . 16 TRBV7-2 CASSSWGGGKQETQYF TGTGCCAGCAGCTCATGGGGTGGGGGGAAACAAGAGACCCAGTACTTC